The T cell receptor beta chain under discussion was sequenced for a study of shared clonotypes between healthy human individuals. Germline V CDR1 and CDR2: SGHKS, YYEKEE (reference sequence). The CDR3 has 13 residues. V was pared by 4 bases and J by 10 bases, with 10 bases of the junction left unmatched. In the authors' workflow: Junction-only sequences produced by ImmunoSEQ had no quality scores, so filtering differed. Produced via immunoSEQ multiplex PCR; TCRdb's table is partial and in-frame only. V, J and clone size reflect that table, while D and trimming were determined from the DNA. The sample yields about 1.1 million clones, 70% to 80% seen once.

This chain connects TRBV5-5 to TRBJ2-5; 7 bases are shared with TRBD1. Sequencing used memory CD4+ T cells from PBMCs. Specified subset: CD45RA-negative fraction. The clonotype was recovered from a man aged 18 to 29 in good health. Some clones in this sample may be carry-over from other donors' samples. DNA for the CDR3: TGTGCCAGCAGCAGGGACAGAGATGATATCCAGTACTTC. Amino acids: CASSRDRDDIQYF.